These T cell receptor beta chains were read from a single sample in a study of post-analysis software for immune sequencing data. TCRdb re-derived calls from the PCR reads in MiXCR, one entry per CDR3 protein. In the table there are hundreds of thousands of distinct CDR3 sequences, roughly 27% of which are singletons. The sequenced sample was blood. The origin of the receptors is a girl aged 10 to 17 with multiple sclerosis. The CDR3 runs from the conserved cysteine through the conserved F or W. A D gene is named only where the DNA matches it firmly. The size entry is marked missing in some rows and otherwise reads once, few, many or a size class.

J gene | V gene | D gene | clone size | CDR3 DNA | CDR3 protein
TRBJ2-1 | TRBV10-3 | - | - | TGTGCCATCAGTGAGAGAGGGACTTTGGGAAATGAGCAGTTCTTC | CAISERGTLGNEQFF
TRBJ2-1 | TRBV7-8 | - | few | TGTGCCAGCAGCCCCTATGGTCGGCAGGGGCGCCACAATGAGCAGTTCTTC | CASSPYGRQGRHNEQFF
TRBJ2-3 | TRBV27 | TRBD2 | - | TGTGCCAGCAGTTTAATGGCTAGCGGGACCCGCACAGATACGCAGTATTTT | CASSLMASGTRTDTQYF
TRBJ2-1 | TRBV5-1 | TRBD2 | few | TGCGCCAGCAGCGGCGGGGGGGCATTCTCCTACAATGAGCAGTTCTTC | CASSGGGAFSYNEQFF
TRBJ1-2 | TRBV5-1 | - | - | TGCGCCAGCAGCTCGTACAGGGATGGCTACACCTTC | CASSSYRDGYTF
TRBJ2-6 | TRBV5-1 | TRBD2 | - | TGCGCCAGCAGCTGGGGGGGTACTGGGGCCAACGTCCTGACTTTC | CASSWGGTGANVLTF
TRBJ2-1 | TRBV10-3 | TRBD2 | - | TGTGCCATCGGCGGGAGGGTATACAATGAGCAGTTCTTC | CAIGGRVYNEQFF
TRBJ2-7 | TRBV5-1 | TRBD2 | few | TGCGCCAGCAGCTTCCTGCCTAGCGGGAGCTACGAGCAGTACTTC | CASSFLPSGSYEQYF
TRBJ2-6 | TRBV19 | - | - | TGTGCCAGTAGTATAGTTGGCAGCCGCTCTGGGGCCAACGTCCTGACTTTC | CASSIVGSRSGANVLTF
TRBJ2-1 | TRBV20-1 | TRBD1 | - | TGCAGTGCTACAGGGGGATACAATGAGCAGTTCTTC | CSATGGYNEQFF
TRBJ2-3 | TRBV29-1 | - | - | TGCAGCGTTGACAGGCTAGGGGCCATCGATTTGGATACGCAGTATTTT | CSVDRLGAIDLDTQYF
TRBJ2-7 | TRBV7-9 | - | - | TGTGCCAGCAGCCCAGGGTTTGCCTACGAGCAGTACTTC | CASSPGFAYEQYF
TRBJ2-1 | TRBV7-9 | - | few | TGTGCCAGCAGCCCTGGGATATATGAGCAGTTCTTC | CASSPGIYEQFF
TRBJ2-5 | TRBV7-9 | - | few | TGTGCCAGCAGCTTAGGCGGGGACCGGGCGGAGACCCAGTACTTC | CASSLGGDRAETQYF
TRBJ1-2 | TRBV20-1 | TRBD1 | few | TGCAGTGCTACGGGGGGACAGGGAGATGGCTACACCTTC | CSATGGQGDGYTF
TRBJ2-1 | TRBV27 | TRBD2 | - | TGTGCCAGCAGTTTATCGGGGACTAGCCCCTCCTACAATGAGCAGTTCTTC | CASSLSGTSPSYNEQFF
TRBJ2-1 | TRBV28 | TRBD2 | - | TGTGCCAGCGGTTTATTGCGTGTTAGCGGGCCCTACAATGAGCAGTTCTTC | CASGLLRVSGPYNEQFF
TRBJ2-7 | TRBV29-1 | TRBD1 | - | TGCAGCGCCACGGACAGGGCCCTCTACGAGCAGTACTTC | CSATDRALYEQYF
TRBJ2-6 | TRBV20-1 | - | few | TGCAGTGCTAGGCCGACAGTTTCTGGGGCCAACGTCCTGACTTTC | CSARPTVSGANVLTF